The clone carrying this T cell receptor (beta chain) showed up just a few times. Its matching antigen is unknown. These data belong to a study of molecular identifiers for immune sequencing clone quantification. Study conclusions and caveats: Jurkat TCR RNA spiked in from one cell reportedly remained identifiable amid around 1 million naive cells.

Input for naive CD8 libraries was roughly 19,000 to 1,100,000 sorted cells; the RNA fraction used was 10%, 30% or 50%. The authors built bulk TCR libraries by previously described methods with listed TCR primers. TCRdb reanalysed the PCR reads using MiXCR and keeps one entry per CDR3 protein. Here the sample spans 550,000 to 750,000 distinct CDR3 sequences, just under 20% being singletons. The length of the CDR3 is 15 residues. V dropped 3 bases and J dropped 6; count of bases not matched to a gene: 9. Germline V lookup: CDR1 SGHAT, CDR2 FQNNGV. The TCR was taken from a human donor in good health. Some libraries in this study had Jurkat cell RNA spiked in. The source material was naive CD8+ T cells from blood, with Jurkat cell RNA spiked in. The subset was: FACS-sorted CD8+CD4-CCR7+CD45RA+ naive T cells. The gene calls are TRBV11-2 and TRBJ1-1; 8 bases align to TRBD1. CDR3 in DNA: TGTGCCAGCAGCTTTCTACGGACAGGGTCATCTGAAGCTTTCTTT. Its translation: CASSFLRTGSSEAFF. Full variable domain (remainder filled in from reference TRBV11-2 and TRBJ1-1): EAGVAQSPRYKIIEKRQSVAFWCNPISGHATLYWYQQILGQGPKLLIQFQNNGVVDDSQLPKDRFSAERLKGVDSTLKIQPAKLEDSAVYLCASSFLRTGSSEAFFGQGTRLTVV.